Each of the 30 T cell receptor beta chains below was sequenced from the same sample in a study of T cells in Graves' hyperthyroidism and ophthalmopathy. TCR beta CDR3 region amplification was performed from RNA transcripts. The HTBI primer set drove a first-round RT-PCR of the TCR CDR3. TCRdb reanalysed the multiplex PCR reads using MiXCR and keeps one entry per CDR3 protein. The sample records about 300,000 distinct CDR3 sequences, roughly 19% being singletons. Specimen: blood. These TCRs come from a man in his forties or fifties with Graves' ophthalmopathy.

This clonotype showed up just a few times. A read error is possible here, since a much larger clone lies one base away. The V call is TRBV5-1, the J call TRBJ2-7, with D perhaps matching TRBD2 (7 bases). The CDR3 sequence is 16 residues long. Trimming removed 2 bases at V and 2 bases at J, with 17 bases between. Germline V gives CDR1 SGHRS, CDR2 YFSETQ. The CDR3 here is CASSLRGADSPYEQYF. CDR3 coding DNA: TGCGCCAGCAGCTTACGGGGGGCCGACAGCCCCTACGAGCAGTACTTC.

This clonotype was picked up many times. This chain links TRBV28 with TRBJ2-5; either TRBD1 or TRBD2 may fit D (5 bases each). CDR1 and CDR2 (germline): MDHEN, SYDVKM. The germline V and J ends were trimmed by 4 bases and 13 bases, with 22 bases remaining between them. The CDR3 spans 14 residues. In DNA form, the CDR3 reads TGTGCCAGCAGTTCCGGATACGGGGCGGAATTGGTGTACTTC. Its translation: CASSSGYGAELVYF.

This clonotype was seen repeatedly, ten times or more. CDR3 nucleotides: TGCGCCAGCAGCCCTGAGCGGGACTACGAGCAGTACTTC. This encodes CASSPERDYEQYF. This sequence joins TRBV4-1 and TRBJ2-7, with 7 bases identical to TRBD2. Looked up from germline, CDR1 is MGHRA and CDR2 is YSYEKL. Trimming removed 4 bases from V and 3 bases from J; junction bases left unmatched: 3. This CDR3 comprises 13 residues.

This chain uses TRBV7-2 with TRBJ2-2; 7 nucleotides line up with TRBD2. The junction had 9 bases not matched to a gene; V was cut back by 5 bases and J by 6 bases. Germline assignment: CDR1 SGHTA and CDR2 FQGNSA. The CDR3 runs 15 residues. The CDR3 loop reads CASSKQAGAAGELFF. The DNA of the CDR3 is TGTGCCAGCAGCAAGCAGGCGGGAGCTGCCGGGGAGCTGTTTTTT. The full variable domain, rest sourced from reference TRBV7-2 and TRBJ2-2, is GAGVSQSPSNKVTEKGKDVELRCDPISGHTALYWYRQSLGQGLEFLIYFQGNSAPDKSGLPSDRFSAERTGGSVSTLTIQRTQQEDSAVYLCASSKQAGAAGELFFGEGSRLTVL.

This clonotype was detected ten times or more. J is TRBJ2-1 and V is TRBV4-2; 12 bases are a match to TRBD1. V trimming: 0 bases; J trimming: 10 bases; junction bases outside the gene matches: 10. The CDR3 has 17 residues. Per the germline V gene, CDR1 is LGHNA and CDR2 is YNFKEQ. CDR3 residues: CASSQDGAGQGAGEQFF. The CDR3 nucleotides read TGTGCCAGCAGCCAAGATGGTGCGGGACAGGGGGCTGGAGAGCAGTTCTTC.

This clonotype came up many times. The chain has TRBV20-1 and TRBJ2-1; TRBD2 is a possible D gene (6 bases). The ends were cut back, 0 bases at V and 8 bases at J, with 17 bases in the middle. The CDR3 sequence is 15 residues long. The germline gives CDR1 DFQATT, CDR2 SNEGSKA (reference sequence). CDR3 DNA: TGCAGTGCTAGAGATTTGGCTAGCGACCTCCATGAGCAGTTCTTC. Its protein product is CSARDLASDLHEQFF.

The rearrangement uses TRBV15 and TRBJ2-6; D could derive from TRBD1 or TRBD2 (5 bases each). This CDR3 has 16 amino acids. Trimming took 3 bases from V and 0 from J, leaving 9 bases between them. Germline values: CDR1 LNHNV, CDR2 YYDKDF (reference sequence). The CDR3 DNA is TGTGCCACCAGCAGGCAGAGGGGCTCTGGGGCCAACGTCCTGACTTTC. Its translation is CATSRQRGSGANVLTF.

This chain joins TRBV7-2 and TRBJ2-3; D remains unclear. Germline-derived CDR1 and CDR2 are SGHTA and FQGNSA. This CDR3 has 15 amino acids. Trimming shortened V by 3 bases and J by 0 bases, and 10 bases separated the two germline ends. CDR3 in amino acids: CASSFTRISTDTQYF. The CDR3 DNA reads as TGTGCCAGCAGCTTTACGAGGATTAGCACAGATACGCAGTATTTT.

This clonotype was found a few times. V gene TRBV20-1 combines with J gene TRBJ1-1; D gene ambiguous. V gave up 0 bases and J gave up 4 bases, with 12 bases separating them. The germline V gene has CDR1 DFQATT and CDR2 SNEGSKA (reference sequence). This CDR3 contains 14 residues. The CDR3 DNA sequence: TGCAGTGCTAGAGATCCCAGGAAGGCCACTGAAGCTTTCTTT. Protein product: CSARDPRKATEAFF.

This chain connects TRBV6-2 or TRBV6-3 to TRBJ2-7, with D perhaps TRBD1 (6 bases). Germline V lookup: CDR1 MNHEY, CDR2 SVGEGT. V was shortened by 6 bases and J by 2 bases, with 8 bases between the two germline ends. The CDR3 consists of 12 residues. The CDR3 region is CASSRDTYEQYF. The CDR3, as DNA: TGTGCCAGCAGCCGGGACACCTACGAGCAGTACTTC.

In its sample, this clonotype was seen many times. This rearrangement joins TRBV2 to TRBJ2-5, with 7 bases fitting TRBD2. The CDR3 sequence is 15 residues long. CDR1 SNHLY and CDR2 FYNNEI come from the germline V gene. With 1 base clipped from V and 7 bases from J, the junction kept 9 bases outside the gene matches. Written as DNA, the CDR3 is TGTGCCAGCAGTGAAGGGGCGGGAGAGGGATGGACCCAGTACTTC. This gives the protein CASSEGAGEGWTQYF.

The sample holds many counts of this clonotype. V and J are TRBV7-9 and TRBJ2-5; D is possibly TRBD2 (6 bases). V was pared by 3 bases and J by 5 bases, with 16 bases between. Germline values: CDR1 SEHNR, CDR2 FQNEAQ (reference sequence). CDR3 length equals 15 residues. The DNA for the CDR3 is TGTGCCAGCAGCTTGGGCCCGCGGGAATTGGAGACCCAGTACTTC. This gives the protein CASSLGPRELETQYF.

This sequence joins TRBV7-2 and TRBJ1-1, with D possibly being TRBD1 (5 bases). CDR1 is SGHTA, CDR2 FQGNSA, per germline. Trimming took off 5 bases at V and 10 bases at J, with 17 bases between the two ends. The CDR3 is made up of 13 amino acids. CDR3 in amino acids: CASSEKGFGSAFF. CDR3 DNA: TGTGCCAGCAGCGAAAAGGGGTTTGGTTCAGCTTTCTTT.

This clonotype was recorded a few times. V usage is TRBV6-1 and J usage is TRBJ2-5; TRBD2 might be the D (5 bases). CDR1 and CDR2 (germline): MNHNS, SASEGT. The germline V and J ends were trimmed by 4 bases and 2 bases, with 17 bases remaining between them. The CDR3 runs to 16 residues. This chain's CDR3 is CASSAYLGSAQETQYF. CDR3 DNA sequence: TGTGCCAGCAGTGCGTATCTCGGTAGCGCACAAGAGACCCAGTACTTC.

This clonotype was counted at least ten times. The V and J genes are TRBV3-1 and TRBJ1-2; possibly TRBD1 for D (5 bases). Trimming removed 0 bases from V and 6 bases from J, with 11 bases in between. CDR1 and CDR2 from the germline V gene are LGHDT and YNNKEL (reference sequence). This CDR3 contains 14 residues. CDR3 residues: CASSQDGGGNGYTF. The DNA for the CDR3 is TGTGCCAGCAGCCAAGACGGGGGAGGCAATGGCTACACCTTC. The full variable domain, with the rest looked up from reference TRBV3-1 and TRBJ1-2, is DTAVSQTPKYLVTQMGNDKSIKCEQNLGHDTMYWYKQDSKKFLKIMFSYNNKELIINETVPNRFSPKSPDKAHLNLHINSLELGDSAVYFCASSQDGGGNGYTFGSGTRLTVV.

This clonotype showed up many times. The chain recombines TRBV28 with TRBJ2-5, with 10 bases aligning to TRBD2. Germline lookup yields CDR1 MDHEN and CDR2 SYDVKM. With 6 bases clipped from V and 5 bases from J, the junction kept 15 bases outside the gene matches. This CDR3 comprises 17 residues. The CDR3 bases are TGTGCCAGCAGAAGCGGGAGGGGGAGTGGAGAGCGGGAGACCCAGTACTTC. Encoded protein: CASRSGRGSGERETQYF.

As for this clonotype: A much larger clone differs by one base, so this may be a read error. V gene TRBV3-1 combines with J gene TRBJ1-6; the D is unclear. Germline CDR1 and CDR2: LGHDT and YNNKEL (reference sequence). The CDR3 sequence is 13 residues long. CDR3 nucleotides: TGTGTCAGCAGCCAAGGGAAAAATTCACCCCTCCACTTT. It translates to CVSSQGKNSPLHF.

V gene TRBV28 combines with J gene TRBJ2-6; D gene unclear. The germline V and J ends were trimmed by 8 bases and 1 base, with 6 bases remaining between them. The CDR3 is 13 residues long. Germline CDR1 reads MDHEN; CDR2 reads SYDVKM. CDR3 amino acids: CASARSGANVLTF. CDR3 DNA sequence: TGTGCCAGCGCTAGGTCTGGGGCCAACGTCCTGACTTTC.

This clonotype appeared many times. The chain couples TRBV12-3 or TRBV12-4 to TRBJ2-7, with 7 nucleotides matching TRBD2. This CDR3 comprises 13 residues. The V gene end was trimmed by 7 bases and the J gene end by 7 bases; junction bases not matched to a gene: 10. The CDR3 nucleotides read TGTGCCAGCACCGAGACTAGCACGGGAGAGCAGTACTTC. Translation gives CASTETSTGEQYF.

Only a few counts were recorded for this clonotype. The CDR3 loop reads CASSSTGTLLNTEAFF. CDR3 DNA sequence: TGTGCCAGCAGTTCAACCGGGACACTTTTGAACACTGAAGCTTTCTTT. This sequence joins TRBV6-1 and TRBJ1-1, with D possibly being TRBD1 (6 bases). Germline V gives CDR1 MNHNS, CDR2 SASEGT. The V and J ends lost 5 bases and 0 bases respectively, with 16 bases between them. The CDR3 has 16 amino acids.

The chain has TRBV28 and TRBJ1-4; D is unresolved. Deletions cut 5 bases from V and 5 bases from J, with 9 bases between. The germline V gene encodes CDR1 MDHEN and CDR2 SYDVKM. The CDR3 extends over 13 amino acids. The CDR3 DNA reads TGTGCCAGCAGTCCCCCCGCAAATGAAAAACTGTTTTTT. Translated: CASSPPANEKLFF.

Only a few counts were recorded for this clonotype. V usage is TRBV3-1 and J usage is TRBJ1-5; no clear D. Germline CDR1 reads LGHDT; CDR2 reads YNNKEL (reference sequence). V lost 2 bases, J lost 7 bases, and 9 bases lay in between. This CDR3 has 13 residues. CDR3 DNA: TGTGCCAGCAGCCAAAGATCGGGCCAGCCCCAGCATTTT. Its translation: CASSQRSGQPQHF.

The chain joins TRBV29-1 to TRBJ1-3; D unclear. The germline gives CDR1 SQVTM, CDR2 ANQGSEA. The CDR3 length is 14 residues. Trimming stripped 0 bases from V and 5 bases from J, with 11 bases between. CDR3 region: CSVEESGIRNTIYF. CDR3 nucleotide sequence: TGCAGCGTTGAAGAGAGCGGGATTCGAAACACCATATATTTT.

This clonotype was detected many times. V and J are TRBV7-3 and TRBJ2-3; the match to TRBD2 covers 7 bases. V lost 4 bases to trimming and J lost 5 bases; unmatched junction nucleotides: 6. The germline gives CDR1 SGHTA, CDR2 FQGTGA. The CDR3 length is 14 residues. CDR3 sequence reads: CASSSSGTGDTQYF. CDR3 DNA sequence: TGTGCCAGCAGCTCGAGCGGGACGGGAGATACGCAGTATTTT.

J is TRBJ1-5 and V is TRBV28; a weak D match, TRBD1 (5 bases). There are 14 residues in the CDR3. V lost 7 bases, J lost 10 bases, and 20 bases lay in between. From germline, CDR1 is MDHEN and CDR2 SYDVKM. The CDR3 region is CASNKDSLIEPQHF. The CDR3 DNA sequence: TGTGCCAGCAACAAAGACAGTCTTATCGAACCCCAGCATTTT. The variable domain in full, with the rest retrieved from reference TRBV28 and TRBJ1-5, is DVKVTQSSRYLVKRTGEKVFLECVQDMDHENMFWYRQDPGLGLRLIYFSYDVKMKEKGDIPEGYSVSREKKERFSLILESASTNQTSMYLCASNKDSLIEPQHFGDGTRLSIL.

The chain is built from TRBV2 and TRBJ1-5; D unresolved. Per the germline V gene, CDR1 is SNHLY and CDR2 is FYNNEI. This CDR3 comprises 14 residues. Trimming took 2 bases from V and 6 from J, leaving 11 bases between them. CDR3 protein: CASSEFALLQPQHF. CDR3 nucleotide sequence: TGTGCCAGCAGTGAATTTGCCCTGCTTCAGCCCCAGCATTTT.

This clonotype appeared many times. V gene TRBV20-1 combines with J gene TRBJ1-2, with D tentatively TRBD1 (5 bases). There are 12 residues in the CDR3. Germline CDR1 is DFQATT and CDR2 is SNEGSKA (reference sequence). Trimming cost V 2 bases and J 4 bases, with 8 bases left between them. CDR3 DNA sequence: TGCAGTGCTAGAACACAGGTCTATGGCTACACCTTC. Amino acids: CSARTQVYGYTF.

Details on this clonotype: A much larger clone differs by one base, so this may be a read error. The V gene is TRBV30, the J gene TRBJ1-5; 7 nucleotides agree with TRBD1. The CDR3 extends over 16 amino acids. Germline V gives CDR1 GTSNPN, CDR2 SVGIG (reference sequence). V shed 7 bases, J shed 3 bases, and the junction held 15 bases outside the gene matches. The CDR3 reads CAYPSGTQGVNQPQHF. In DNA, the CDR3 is TGTGCCTACCCCTCCGGGACCCAGGGGGTCAATCAGCCCCAGCATTTT.

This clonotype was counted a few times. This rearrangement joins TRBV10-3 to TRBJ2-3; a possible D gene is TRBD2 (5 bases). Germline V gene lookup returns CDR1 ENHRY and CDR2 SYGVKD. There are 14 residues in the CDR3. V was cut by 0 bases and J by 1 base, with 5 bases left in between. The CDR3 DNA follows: TGTGCCATCAGTGAGTCGAGGGGCACAGATACGCAGTATTTT. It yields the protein CAISESRGTDTQYF.

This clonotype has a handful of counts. The CDR3 region has the DNA TGTGCCACCACGGACAGGGGTGGGAACACTGAAGCTTTCTTT. Its translation is CATTDRGGNTEAFF. This chain joins TRBV15 and TRBJ1-1; the match to TRBD1 covers 9 bases. V dropped 7 bases and J dropped 1; count of bases not matched to a gene: 4. The CDR3 contains 14 residues. Germline CDR1 and CDR2: LNHNV and YYDKDF (reference sequence).